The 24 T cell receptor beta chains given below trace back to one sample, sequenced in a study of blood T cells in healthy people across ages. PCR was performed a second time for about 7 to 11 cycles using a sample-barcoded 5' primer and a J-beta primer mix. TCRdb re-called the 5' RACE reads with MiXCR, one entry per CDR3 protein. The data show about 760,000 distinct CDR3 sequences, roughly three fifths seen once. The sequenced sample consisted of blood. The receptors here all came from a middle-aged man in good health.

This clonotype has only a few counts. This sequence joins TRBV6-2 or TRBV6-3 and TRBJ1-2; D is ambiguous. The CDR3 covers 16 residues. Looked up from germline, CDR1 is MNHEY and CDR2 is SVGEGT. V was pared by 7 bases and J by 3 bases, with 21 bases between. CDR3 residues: CASKSTTESQHYGYTF. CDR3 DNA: TGTGCCAGCAAATCAACCACAGAGAGCCAGCACTATGGCTACACCTTC.

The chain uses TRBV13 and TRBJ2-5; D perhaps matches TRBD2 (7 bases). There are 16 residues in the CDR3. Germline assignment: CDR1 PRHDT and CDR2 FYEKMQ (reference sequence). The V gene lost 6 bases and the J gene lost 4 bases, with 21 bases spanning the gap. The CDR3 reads CASSSGVRGQGETQYF. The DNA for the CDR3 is TGTGCCAGCAGTTCAGGGGTGCGGGGGCAGGGAGAGACCCAGTACTTC.

This chain's CDR3 is CASSFNPLMNTEAFF. The CDR3 DNA sequence: TGTGCCAGCAGTTTTAACCCACTTATGAACACTGAAGCTTTCTTT. The V call is TRBV27, the J call TRBJ1-1; D call uncertain. Between the trimmed V and J ends, which lost 3 bases and 0 bases, there was a span of 11 bases. This CDR3 is 15 amino acids long. Germline CDR1 MNHEY, CDR2 SMNVEV (reference sequence).

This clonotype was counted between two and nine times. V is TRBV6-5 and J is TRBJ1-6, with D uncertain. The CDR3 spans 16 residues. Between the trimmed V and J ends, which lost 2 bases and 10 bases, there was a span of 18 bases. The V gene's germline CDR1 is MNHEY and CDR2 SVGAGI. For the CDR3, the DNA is TGTGCCAGCAGTTACCAAAAGCCCCCGGCGGGGTCACCCCTCCACTTT. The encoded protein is CASSYQKPPAGSPLHF.

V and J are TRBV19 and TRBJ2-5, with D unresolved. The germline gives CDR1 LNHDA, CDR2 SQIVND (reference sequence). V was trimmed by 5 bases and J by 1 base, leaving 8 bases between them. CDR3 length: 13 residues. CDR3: CASSGQSQETQYF. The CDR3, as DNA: TGTGCCAGTAGTGGGCAGTCCCAAGAGACCCAGTACTTC.

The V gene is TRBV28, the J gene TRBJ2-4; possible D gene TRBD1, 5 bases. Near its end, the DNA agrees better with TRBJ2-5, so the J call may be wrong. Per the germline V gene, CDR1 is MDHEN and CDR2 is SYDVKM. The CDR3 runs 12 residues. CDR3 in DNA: TGTGCCAGCAGTGCAGGGAAGGAGACCCAGTACTTC. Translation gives CASSAGKETQYF.

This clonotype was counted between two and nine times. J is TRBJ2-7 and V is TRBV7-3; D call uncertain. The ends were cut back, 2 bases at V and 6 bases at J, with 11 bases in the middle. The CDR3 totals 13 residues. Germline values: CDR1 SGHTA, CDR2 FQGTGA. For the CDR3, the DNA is TGTGCCAGCAGCTTAGACGGTGCGAGCGAGCAGTACTTC. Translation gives CASSLDGASEQYF.

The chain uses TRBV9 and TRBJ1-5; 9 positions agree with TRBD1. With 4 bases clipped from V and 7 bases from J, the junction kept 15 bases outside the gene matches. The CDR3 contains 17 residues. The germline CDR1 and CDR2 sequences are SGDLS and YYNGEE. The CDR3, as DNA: TGTGCCAGCAGCCCTAGTCCCGGGACAGGGATCGGACAGCCCCAGCATTTT. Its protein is CASSPSPGTGIGQPQHF.

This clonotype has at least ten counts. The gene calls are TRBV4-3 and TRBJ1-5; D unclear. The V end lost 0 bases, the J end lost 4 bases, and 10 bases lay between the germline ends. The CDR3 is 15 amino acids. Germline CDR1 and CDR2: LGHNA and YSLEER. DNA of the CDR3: TGCGCCAGCAGCCAAGATCCTGACCGGAATCAGCCCCAGCATTTT. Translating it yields CASSQDPDRNQPQHF.

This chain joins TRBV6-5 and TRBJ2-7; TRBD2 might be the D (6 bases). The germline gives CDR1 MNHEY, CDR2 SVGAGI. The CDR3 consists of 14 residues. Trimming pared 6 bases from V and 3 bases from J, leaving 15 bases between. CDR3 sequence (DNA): TGTGCCAGCAGCCTCCCGGGAGTAGGCTACGAGCAGTACTTC. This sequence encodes CASSLPGVGYEQYF.

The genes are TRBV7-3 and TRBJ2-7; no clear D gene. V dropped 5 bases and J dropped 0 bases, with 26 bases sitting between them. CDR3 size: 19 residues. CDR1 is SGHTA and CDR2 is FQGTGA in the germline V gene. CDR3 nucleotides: TGTGCCAGCAGCCCCCGCCGAATGATGATTAGTCAGAACTCCTACGAGCAGTACTTC. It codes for CASSPRRMMISQNSYEQYF.

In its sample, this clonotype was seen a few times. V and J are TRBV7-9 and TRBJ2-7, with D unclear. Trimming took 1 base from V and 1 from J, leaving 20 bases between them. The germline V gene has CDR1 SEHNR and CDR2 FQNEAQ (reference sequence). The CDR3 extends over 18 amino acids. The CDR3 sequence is CASSLVRLGTGRSYEQYF. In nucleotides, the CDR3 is TGTGCCAGCAGCTTAGTACGTTTAGGAACGGGTCGATCCTACGAGCAGTACTTC.

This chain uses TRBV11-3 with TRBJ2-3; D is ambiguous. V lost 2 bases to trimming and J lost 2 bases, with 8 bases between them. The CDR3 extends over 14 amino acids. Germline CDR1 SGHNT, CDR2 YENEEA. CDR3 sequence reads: CASSLPQDTDTQYF. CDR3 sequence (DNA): TGTGCCAGCAGCTTACCCCAGGACACAGATACGCAGTATTTT.

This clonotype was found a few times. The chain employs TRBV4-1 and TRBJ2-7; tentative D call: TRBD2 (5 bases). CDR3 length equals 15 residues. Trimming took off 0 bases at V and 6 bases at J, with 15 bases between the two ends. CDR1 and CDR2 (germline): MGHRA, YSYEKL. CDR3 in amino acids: CASSQEGLIRGEQYF. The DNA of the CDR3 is TGCGCCAGCAGCCAAGAAGGACTGATCCGGGGCGAGCAGTACTTC.

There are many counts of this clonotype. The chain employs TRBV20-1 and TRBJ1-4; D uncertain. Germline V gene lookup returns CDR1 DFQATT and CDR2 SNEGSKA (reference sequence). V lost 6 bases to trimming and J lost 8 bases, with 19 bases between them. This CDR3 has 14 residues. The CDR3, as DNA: TGCAGTGCCCCGGTTCCGGGAGGAGGGGAAAAACTGTTTTTT. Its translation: CSAPVPGGGEKLFF.

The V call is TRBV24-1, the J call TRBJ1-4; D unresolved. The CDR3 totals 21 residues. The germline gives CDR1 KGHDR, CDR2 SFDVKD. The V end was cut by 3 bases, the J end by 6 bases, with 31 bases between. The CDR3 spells CATSDRLWTTQAHFLDEKLFF. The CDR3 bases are TGTGCCACCAGTGATCGCCTTTGGACGACGCAGGCGCATTTTTTGGATGAAAAACTGTTTTTT.

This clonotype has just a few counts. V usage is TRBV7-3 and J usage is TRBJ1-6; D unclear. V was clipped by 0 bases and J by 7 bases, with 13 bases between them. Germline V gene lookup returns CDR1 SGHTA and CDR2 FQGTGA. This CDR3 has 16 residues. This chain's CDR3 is CASSLTGQPENSPLHF. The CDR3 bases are TGTGCCAGCAGCTTAACCGGGCAGCCCGAAAATTCACCCCTCCACTTT. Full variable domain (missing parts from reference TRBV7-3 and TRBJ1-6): GAGVSQTPSNKVTEKGKYVELRCDPISGHTALYWYRQSLGQGPEFLIYFQGTGAADDSGLPNDRFFAVRPEGSVSTLKIQRTERGDSAVYLCASSLTGQPENSPLHFGNGTRLTVT.

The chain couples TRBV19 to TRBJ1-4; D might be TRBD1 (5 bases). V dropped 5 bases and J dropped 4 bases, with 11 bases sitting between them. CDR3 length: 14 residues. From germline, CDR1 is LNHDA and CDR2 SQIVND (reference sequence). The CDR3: CASSLQGVNEKLFF. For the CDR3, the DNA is TGTGCCAGTAGTCTCCAAGGGGTTAATGAAAAACTGTTTTTT. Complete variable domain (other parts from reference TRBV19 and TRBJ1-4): DGGITQSPKYLFRKEGQNVTLSCEQNLNHDAMYWYRQDPGQGLRLIYYSQIVNDFQKGDIAEGYSVSREKKESFPLTVTSAQKNPTAFYLCASSLQGVNEKLFFGSGTQLSVL.

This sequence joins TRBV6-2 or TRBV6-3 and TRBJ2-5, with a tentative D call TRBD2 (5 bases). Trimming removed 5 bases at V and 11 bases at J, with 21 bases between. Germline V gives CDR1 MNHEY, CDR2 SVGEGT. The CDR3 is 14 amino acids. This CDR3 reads CASSTQLGINEQYF. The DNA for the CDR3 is TGTGCCAGCAGTACACAACTAGGAATCAATGAGCAGTACTTC.

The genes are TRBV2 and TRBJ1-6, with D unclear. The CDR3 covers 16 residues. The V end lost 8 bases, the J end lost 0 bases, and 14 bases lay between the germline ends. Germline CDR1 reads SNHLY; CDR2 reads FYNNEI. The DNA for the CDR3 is TGTGCCAGCCATGGGCCGGTTAGCTCCTATAATTCACCCCTCCACTTT. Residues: CASHGPVSSYNSPLHF.

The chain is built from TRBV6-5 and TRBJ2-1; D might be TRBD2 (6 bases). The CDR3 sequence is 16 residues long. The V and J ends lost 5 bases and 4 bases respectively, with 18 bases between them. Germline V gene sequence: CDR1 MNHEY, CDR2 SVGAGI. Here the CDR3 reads CASSPSRTIKYNEQFF. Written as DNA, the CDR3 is TGTGCCAGCAGTCCCTCCAGGACTATAAAATACAATGAGCAGTTCTTC.

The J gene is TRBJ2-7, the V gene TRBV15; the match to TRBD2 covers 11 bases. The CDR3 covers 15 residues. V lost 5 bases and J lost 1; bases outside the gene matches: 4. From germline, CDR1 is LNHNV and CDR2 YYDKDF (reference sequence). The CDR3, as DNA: TGTGCCACCAGCGGGTTAGCGGGAGGGTCCTACGAGCAGTACTTC. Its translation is CATSGLAGGSYEQYF. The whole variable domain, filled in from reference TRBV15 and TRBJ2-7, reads DAMVIQNPRYQVTQFGKPVTLSCSQTLNHNVMYWYQQKSSQAPKLLFHYYDKDFNNEADTPDNFQSRRPNTSFCFLDIRSPGLGDTAMYLCATSGLAGGSYEQYFGPGTRLTVT.

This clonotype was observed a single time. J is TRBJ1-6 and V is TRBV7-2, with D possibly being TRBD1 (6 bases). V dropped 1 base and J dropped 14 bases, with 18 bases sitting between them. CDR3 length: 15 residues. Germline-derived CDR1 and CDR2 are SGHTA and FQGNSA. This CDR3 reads CASSLVGTLIQSLHF. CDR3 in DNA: TGTGCCAGCAGCTTAGTTGGGACACTAATTCAATCCCTCCACTTT.

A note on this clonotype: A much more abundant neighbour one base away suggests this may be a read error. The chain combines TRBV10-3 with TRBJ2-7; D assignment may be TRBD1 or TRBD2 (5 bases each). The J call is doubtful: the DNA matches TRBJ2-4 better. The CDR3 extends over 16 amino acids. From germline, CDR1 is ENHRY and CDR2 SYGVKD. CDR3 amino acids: CAISDSAAGSGNIQYF. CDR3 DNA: TGTGCCATCAGTGATTCAGCGGCAGGGAGCGGAAACATTCAGTACTTC.